The source of this T cell receptor (beta chain) is a study of cytomegalovirus exposure and HLA in healthy donors. Germline V gene data show CDR1 as GTSNPN and CDR2 as SVGIG (reference sequence). The V gene lost 1 base and the J gene lost 7 bases, with 11 bases spanning the gap. This CDR3 contains 14 residues. Primers: 60 Vbeta forward and 13 Jbeta reverse. Assay used: immunoSEQ multiplex PCR; TCRdb lists only in-frame clones, some missing. The table shows roughly 190,000 clones, with roughly a tenth occurring only once. The material sequenced was PBMCs. The rearrangement joins TRBV30 to TRBJ1-6; D uncertain. The receptor was derived from a woman aged 25-40 years in good health and CMV-seropositive. The CDR3, as DNA: TGTGCCTGGAGTGCGGGGTCTCGCAATTCACCCCTCCACTTT. Protein: CAWSAGSRNSPLHF. The complete variable domain, with remaining parts taken from reference TRBV30 and TRBJ1-6, reads SQTIHQWPATLVQPVGSPLSLECTVEGTSNPNLYWYRQAAGRGLQLLFYSVGIGQISSEVPQNLSASRPQDRQFILSSKKLLLSDSGFYLCAWSAGSRNSPLHFGNGTRLTVT.